This TCR beta chain is drawn from a study of blood T cell repertoires in COVID-19 (TCRdb year 2020). Some background on the complete study: Collaborator samples came from the United States, Italy and Spain and covered acute and convalescent phases of COVID-19. Sample metadata almost always included a de-identified subject ID, COVID-19 status, age in years and sex. The material from the prospective study consisted of cDNA or gDNA derived from T cells, B-cell-depleted T cells, or PBMCs. Where available, HLA class I and class II types were taken from metadata supplied by the sample provider and were not determined by assay-based typing. The dataset comprised deeply sampled blood TCRbeta repertoires from subjects exposed to, actively infected with, or recovered from COVID-19. A freely available public database, intended as a resource for researchers studying the immune response to SARS-CoV-2, is where the repertoires were released. Samples came from the ongoing ImmuneRACE study (first 160 participants) plus 1,254 subjects from 6 global collaborators.

V loses 3 bases of germline sequence and J loses 0 bases, and the interval between the two ends is 5 bases. The CDR3 numbers 13 residues from cysteine through phenylalanine. The CDR3 DNA has 39 bases and is translated from base 1. CDR1 and CDR2 are read off the germline V gene as KGHSH and LQKENI. The collaborating institutions used their own protocols to collect whole blood in K2EDTA tubes. For TCRbeta analysis, collaborator samples were shipped as frozen whole blood, as isolated PBMCs, or as DNA extracted from either sample type. In the case of this clone: Its antigen is currently not known. No base quality information exists; no much larger clone differs at one position.

Beyond this particular receptor, the publication reports: The amount of clinical and demographic metadata varied by source and participant and was provided uncurated.

TCRbeta CDR3 regions were amplified from genomic DNA by means of the immunoSEQ Assay, a bias-controlled multiplex PCR. Per the source publication's procedure: The number of nucleated cells in each sample was estimated from the amplification of reference gene primers within the assay. To quantify the absolute abundance of each unique TCRbeta CDR3 rearrangement, sequence reads were collapsed and filtered. For each sample, productive Simpson clonality was calculated by taking the square root of Simpson's diversity index across productive rearrangements. The table was pulled from immuneACCESS by TCRdb, which kept in-frame rearrangements only. Such tables lose some clones; where checked, under half of the loss comes from unresolved V genes, and the rest has no known cause. Clone size and V and J calls were adopted from that table, with D and trimming inferred from the DNA. Here the sample has some 120,000 clones; roughly 70% occur a single time. In total, the top ten clones hold more than 0.8% of the sample.

The sample comprised peripheral blood. The rearranged chain carries TRBV18 and TRBJ1-1, with no confident D gene call. The source of this sequence is a human donor with acute or convalescent COVID-19. The donor label of this sample is uncertain. The CDR3 protein: CASSPLMNTEAFF. In nucleotides, the sequence is TGTGCCAGCTCACCGCTAATGAACACTGAAGCTTTCTTT.